A selection of T cell receptor beta chains follows, all from one sample in a study of T cell changes during pregnancy in multiple sclerosis. Here immunoSEQ multiplex PCR was the method, and the copy in TCRdb shows in-frame clones only, minus some. The data contain tens of thousands of clones, 92% of them singletons. The sequencing used peripheral blood, collected in the third trimester of pregnancy. All receptors derive from a female donor in good health, enrolled as a control in a pregnancy study. CDR3s include the opening cysteine and the closing phenylalanine or tryptophan. D genes are given only for firm matches. Clone size appears in some rows only: once, few, many, or a class for an expanded clone.

-,TRBD1,14,TRBV15,TRBJ1-2,TGTGCCACCAGCAGGGAGACAGGGGTTAATGGCTACACCTTC,CATSRETGVNGYTF
few,TRBD2,14,TRBV7-2,TRBJ2-7,TGTGCCAGCAGCCAGGGGTCTAGCGGGAACGAGCAGTACTTC,CASSQGSSGNEQYF
-,TRBD1,15,TRBV14,TRBJ1-1,TGTGCCAGCAGCCGACGGACAGGGGGAGCGTCTGAAGCTTTCTTT,CASSRRTGGASEAFF
-,-,15,TRBV10-3,TRBJ2-7,TGTGCCATCAGTGGTCCGCTAGCTTCCTCCTACGAGCAGTACTTC,CAISGPLASSYEQYF
-,TRBD1,16,TRBV19,TRBJ1-3,TGTGCCAGTAGGACGGACAGGGGGTCCTCTGGAAACACCATATATTTT,CASRTDRGSSGNTIYF
-,-,16,TRBV11-2,TRBJ2-7,TGTGCCAGCGCCAGGACAGAACTACCAATTACCTACGAGCAGTACTTC,CASARTELPITYEQYF
-,TRBD2,16,TRBV28,TRBJ2-1,TGTGCCAGCACCGTGTCAGCGGGAGGGCCGGGCAATGAGCAGTTCTTC,CASTVSAGGPGNEQFF
-,TRBD2,16,TRBV4-3,TRBJ2-7,TGCGCCAGCAGCCAAGATCTCCTAGCGGGTTCCTACGAGCAGTACTTC,CASSQDLLAGSYEQYF
-,TRBD1,17,TRBV27,TRBJ2-7,TGTGCCAGCAGTTTCCAGATGGGACAGGGGGCCATCGACGAGCAGTACTTC,CASSFQMGQGAIDEQYF
-,-,15,TRBV19,TRBJ1-5,TGTGCCAGTAGTATAGATCGGGGGGACAATCAGCCCCAGCATTTT,CASSIDRGDNQPQHF
-,-,15,TRBV18,TRBJ2-1,TGTGCCAGCTCACCAGGTGCGGGGCCAAACAATGAGCAGTTCTTC,CASSPGAGPNNEQFF
few,-,15,TRBV10-3,TRBJ1-1,TGTGCCATCAGTGAGTCGGGGGGGAAGGTAGCTGAAGCTTTCTTT,CAISESGGKVAEAFF
-,TRBD1,16,TRBV19,TRBJ2-1,TGTGCCAGTAGTATCGGGACAGGGGGCCTTAACAATGAGCAGTTCTTC,CASSIGTGGLNNEQFF
once,TRBD2,13,TRBV5-4,TRBJ2-5,TGTGCCAGCAGCGACCCACTAGCGGAGACCCAGTACTTC,CASSDPLAETQYF
-,-,16,TRBV7-2,TRBJ1-1,TGTGCCAGCAGCTTATCTGCACCAAGGGGTAACACTGAAGCTTTCTTT,CASSLSAPRGNTEAFF
-,TRBD2,19,TRBV5-3,TRBJ2-3,TGTGCCAGAAGCCGACCCGGACTAGGCGTTTTTCGGAGCACAGATACGCAGTATTTT,CARSRPGLGVFRSTDTQYF
-,TRBD1,14,TRBV6-5,TRBJ1-2,TGTGCCAGCAGTTCCGGGACAGTCAATGGAGGCTACACCTTC,CASSSGTVNGGYTF
-,-,13,TRBV30,TRBJ1-1,TGTGCCTGGAGTGCAATCCTGAACACTGAAGCTTTCTTT,CAWSAILNTEAFF
-,TRBD2,15,TRBV19,TRBJ2-2,TGTGCCAGTAGTATAATCCGGGAGGGCTTCGGGGAGCTGTTTTTT,CASSIIREGFGELFF
-,-,11,TRBV28,TRBJ1-4,TGTGCCAGCGCGGGCCTTGAAAAACTGTTTTTT,CASAGLEKLFF
-,TRBD1,14,TRBV5-4,TRBJ2-7,TGTGCCAGCAGCCTCAACAGGGGGAAGGGCGAGCAGTACTTC,CASSLNRGKGEQYF
-,TRBD2,15,TRBV27,TRBJ2-2,TGTGCCAGCAGTTTTAGTCTAGCGGGAGCCGGGGAGCTGTTTTTT,CASSFSLAGAGELFF
once,TRBD1,17,TRBV7-9,TRBJ1-2,TGTGCCAGCAGCTTACCACGGACAGGGGGCACGAACTATGGCTACACCTTC,CASSLPRTGGTNYGYTF
-,-,14,TRBV9,TRBJ2-5,TGTGCCAGCAGCGTATTGGGGCACCAAGAGACCCAGTACTTC,CASSVLGHQETQYF
-,-,14,TRBV5-6,TRBJ1-2,TGTGCCAGCAGCCCGTGGGGAGCGGGATATGGCTACACCTTC,CASSPWGAGYGYTF
-,-,13,TRBV18,TRBJ1-1,TGTGCCAGCTCACCACAGGAGGGCACTGAAGCTTTCTTT,CASSPQEGTEAFF
-,TRBD1,15,TRBV6-1,TRBJ2-5,TGTGCCAGCAGCTTACTGGGACAGTACCAAGAGACCCAGTACTTC,CASSLLGQYQETQYF
-,TRBD2,16,TRBV4-1,TRBJ2-1,TGCGCCAGCAGCCAAGATCCCTTTTTAATAGCGGGGCCTCCGTTCTTC,CASSQDPFLIAGPPFF
-,-,15,TRBV5-1,TRBJ1-2,TGCGCCAGCAGCTTGGATGATGGAGCTAACTATGGCTACACCTTC,CASSLDDGANYGYTF
-,-,14,TRBV11-3,TRBJ1-6,TGTGCCAGCAGCTTTGGCCAGGTGTCCTCACCCCTCCACTTT,CASSFGQVSSPLHF
-,TRBD2,18,TRBV11-2,TRBJ2-3,TGTGCCAGCAGCAAACCGGGACTAGCGGGGGGACGCACAGATACGCAGTATTTT,CASSKPGLAGGRTDTQYF
-,-,12,TRBV28,TRBJ2-2,TGTGCCAGCAGTTTACGCACCGGGGAGCTGTTTTTT,CASSLRTGELFF
-,-,16,TRBV6-1,TRBJ1-1,TGTGCCAGCAGTGAAGGATATATGGGGAGGGACACTGAAGCTTTCTTT,CASSEGYMGRDTEAFF
-,-,15,TRBV5-8,TRBJ1-2,TGTGCCAGCAGCCCCCTGGACAGAGGGAGCTATGGCTACACCTTC,CASSPLDRGSYGYTF
-,-,17,TRBV14,TRBJ2-7,TGTGCCAGCAGCCAAGGGGGAGCGGGTTCCAGCTCCTACGAGCAGTACTTC,CASSQGGAGSSSYEQYF
-,TRBD1,16,TRBV14,TRBJ2-1,TGTGCCAGCAGCTTACGTCCGGGACAGGGGAAGAATGAGCAGTTCTTC,CASSLRPGQGKNEQFF
many,-,12,TRBV19,TRBJ1-1,TGTGCCAGTAGTATCGGGAGCACTGAAGCTTTCTTT,CASSIGSTEAFF
-,TRBD2,16,TRBV4-1,TRBJ2-3,TGCGCCAGCAGCCAAGATCCCGTCCTAGCGGGAGATACGCAGTATTTT,CASSQDPVLAGDTQYF
-,-,12,TRBV19,TRBJ1-2,TGTGCCAGTTACACAGGGTTCTATGGCTACACCTTC,CASYTGFYGYTF